This T cell receptor (beta chain) is from a study of blood T cell repertoires in COVID-19. At the level of the study: Acute and convalescent COVID-19 specimens originated in the United States, Italy and Spain. In each case, the material was cDNA or gDNA derived from T cells, B-cell-depleted T cells, or PBMCs.

Original handling: Amplification of reference gene primers was used by the study to estimate nucleated cell counts. The data were produced by immunoSEQ multiplex PCR, yet TCRdb's version contains in-frame clones alone and is incomplete. From that table come the V and J calls and clone size; the DNA was used to work out D and trimming. The data contain roughly 400,000 clones, more than 70% of them singletons. The CDR3 is made up of 13 amino acids. Germline V gene data show CDR1 as SGDLS and CDR2 as YYNGEE. Trimming took off 4 bases at V and 11 bases at J, with 18 bases between the two ends. Recruited during active infection, patients (from Seattle) were subsequently followed longitudinally.

The origin of this receptor is a woman aged 60-70 years with COVID-19, enrolled during active disease. V usage is TRBV9 and J usage is TRBJ1-2, with D uncertain. Sequencing used peripheral blood. The chain's CDR3 is CASSPGTRRNYTF. The DNA for the CDR3 is TGTGCCAGCAGCCCGGGAACCAGGAGGAATTACACCTTC. Combining the CDR3 with reference TRBV9 and TRBJ1-2 gives the whole variable domain DSGVTQTPKHLITATGQRVTLRCSPRSGDLSVYWYQQSLDQGLQFLIQYYNGEERAKGNILERFSAQQFPDLHSELNLSSLELGDSALYFCASSPGTRRNYTFGSGTRLTVV.